These T cell receptor beta chains were read from a single sample in a study of blood T cell repertoires in COVID-19. Some clones are missing from TCRdb's copy, which holds only in-frame ones; the method was immunoSEQ multiplex PCR. The sample includes 52,000 or so clones, roughly nine tenths seen only once; the top ten take 7.5% to 9.5%. Sequences were obtained from peripheral blood. All receptors derive from a woman aged 70-85 years with active COVID-19. CDR3s include the opening cysteine and the closing phenylalanine or tryptophan. D genes are given only for firm matches. Expanded clones are given a class, and other clones once, few, many or no size at all.

d_call	clone_size	v_call	j_call	cdr3_length	cdr3_aa	cdr3_nt
TRBD2	few	TRBV29-1	TRBJ2-7	14	CSVNLAGRSYEQYF	TGCAGCGTCAACCTAGCGGGACGTTCCTACGAGCAGTACTTC
.	.	TRBV12-3/TRBV12-4	TRBJ1-2	13	CASSGRRGYGYTF	TGTGCCAGCAGTGGGAGACGGGGGTATGGCTACACCTTC
TRBD1	once	TRBV20-1	TRBJ1-1	17	CSASEQGAVMVNTEAFF	TGCAGTGCTAGTGAACAGGGGGCAGTCATGGTGAACACTGAAGCTTTCTTT
TRBD1	.	TRBV7-9	TRBJ1-2	15	CASSFDGTGVYGYTF	TGTGCCAGCAGCTTCGATGGGACAGGAGTATATGGCTACACCTTC
.	.	TRBV2	TRBJ2-1	14	CASNVERVYNEQFF	TGTGCCAGCAATGTCGAGCGGGTGTACAATGAGCAGTTCTTC
TRBD2	.	TRBV6-5	TRBJ2-7	15	CASSYRLAGGDEQYF	TGTGCCAGCAGTTACCGGCTAGCGGGAGGAGACGAGCAGTACTTC
.	.	TRBV5-1	TRBJ2-1	15	CASSLQGSSYNEQFF	TGCGCCAGCAGCTTACAGGGTAGCTCCTACAATGAGCAGTTCTTC
.	few	TRBV19	TRBJ2-1	13	CASSINGEDEQFF	TGTGCCAGTAGTATAAATGGGGAGGATGAGCAGTTCTTC
TRBD2	.	TRBV7-9	TRBJ2-7	14	CASSLDSGSYEQYF	TGTGCCAGCAGCTTAGATAGCGGGAGCTACGAGCAGTACTTC
TRBD2	.	TRBV28	TRBJ2-7	14	CASSRGGHSYEQYF	TGTGCCAGCAGCCGCGGGGGGCATTCCTACGAGCAGTACTTC
.	.	TRBV29-1	TRBJ2-1	15	CSVAGTPRLYNEQFF	TGCAGCGTTGCCGGAACTCCGCGGCTATACAATGAGCAGTTCTTC
.	.	TRBV4-1	TRBJ2-7	15	CASSQAGQPIYEQYF	TGCGCCAGCAGCCAAGCAGGGCAACCCATCTACGAGCAGTACTTC
.	.	TRBV7-8	TRBJ1-2	13	CASSAGREDGYTF	TGTGCCAGCAGCGCGGGCAGGGAGGACGGCTACACCTTC
.	.	TRBV5-6	TRBJ2-3	16	CASSSPWGGVGDTQYF	TGTGCCAGCAGCTCCCCGTGGGGGGGCGTTGGAGATACGCAGTATTTT
TRBD1	.	TRBV4-1	TRBJ1-2	15	CASSQSTGWPYGYTF	TGCGCCAGCAGCCAATCGACAGGGTGGCCCTATGGCTACACCTTC